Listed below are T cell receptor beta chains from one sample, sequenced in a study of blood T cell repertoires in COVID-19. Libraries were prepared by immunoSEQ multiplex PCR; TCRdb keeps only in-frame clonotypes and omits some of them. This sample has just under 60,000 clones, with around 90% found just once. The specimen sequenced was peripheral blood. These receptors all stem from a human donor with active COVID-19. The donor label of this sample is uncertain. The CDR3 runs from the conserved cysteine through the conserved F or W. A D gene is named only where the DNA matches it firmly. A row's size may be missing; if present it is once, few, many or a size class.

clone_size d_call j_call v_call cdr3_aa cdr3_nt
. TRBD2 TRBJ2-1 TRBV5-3 CARSAVYVTSGSINEQFF TGTGCCAGAAGCGCCGTATACGTAACTAGCGGGAGTATCAATGAGCAGTTCTTC
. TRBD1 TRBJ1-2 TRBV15 CATSNRQGIRGYTF TGTGCCACCAGCAACCGACAGGGGATAAGAGGCTACACCTTC
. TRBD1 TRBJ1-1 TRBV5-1 CASSLAGRGRGVTEAFF TGCGCCAGCAGCTTGGCCGGCAGGGGGCGCGGTGTCACTGAAGCTTTCTTT
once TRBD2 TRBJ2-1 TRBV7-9 CASSHGTSGSSYNEQFF TGTGCCAGCAGCCATGGGACTAGCGGAAGCTCCTACAATGAGCAGTTCTTC
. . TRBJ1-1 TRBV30 CAWRPGTLRNTEAFF TGTGCCTGGAGGCCCGGGACACTCCGGAACACTGAAGCTTTCTTT
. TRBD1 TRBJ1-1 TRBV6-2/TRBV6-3 CASSSPTGDENTEAFF TGTGCCAGCAGTTCCCCGACAGGGGACGAGAACACTGAAGCTTTCTTT
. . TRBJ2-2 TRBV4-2 CASSQEGTSAGELFF TGTGCCAGCAGCCAAGAGGGGACATCGGCTGGGGAGCTGTTTTTT
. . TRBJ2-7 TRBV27 CASSDRFSYEQYF TGTGCCAGCAGCGACAGGTTCTCCTACGAGCAGTACTTC
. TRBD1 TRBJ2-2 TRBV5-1 CASSLGLRGPGELFF TGCGCCAGCAGCTTGGGCTTAAGGGGGCCCGGGGAGCTGTTTTTT
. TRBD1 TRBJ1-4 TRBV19 CASSIRQGREKLFF TGTGCCAGTAGTATCAGACAGGGTCGTGAAAAACTGTTTTTT
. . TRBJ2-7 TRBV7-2 CASSLSYEQYF TGTGCCAGCAGCCTCAGTTACGAGCAGTACTTC
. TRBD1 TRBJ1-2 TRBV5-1 CASSLGTGGYGYTF TGCGCCAGCAGCTTGGGGACAGGGGGCTATGGCTACACCTTC
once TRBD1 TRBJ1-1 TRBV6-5 CASRPGQAYTEAFF TGTGCCAGCAGACCGGGACAGGCTTACACTGAAGCTTTCTTT
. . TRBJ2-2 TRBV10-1 CASSGARSTGELFF TGCGCCAGCAGTGGGGCGCGAAGCACCGGGGAGCTGTTTTTT
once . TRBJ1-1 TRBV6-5 CATEPQGMYTEAFF TGTGCCACCGAACCTCAGGGGATGTACACTGAAGCTTTCTTT
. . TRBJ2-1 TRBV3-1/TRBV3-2 CASSQDYPVSSYNEQFF TGTGCCAGCAGCCAAGATTATCCGGTTAGCTCCTACAATGAGCAGTTCTTC
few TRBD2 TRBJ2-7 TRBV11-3 CASSQKRGGQYEQYF TGTGCCAGCAGCCAAAAGCGGGGGGGCCAGTACGAGCAGTACTTC
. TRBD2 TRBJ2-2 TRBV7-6 CASSLTHYRREERNTGELFF TGTGCCAGCAGCTTAACACATTACCGGCGGGAGGAACGGAACACCGGGGAGCTGTTTTTT
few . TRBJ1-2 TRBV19 CATNPGGYGYTF TGTGCCACCAACCCTGGGGGGTATGGCTACACCTTC
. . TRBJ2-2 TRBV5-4 CASSPRAGRSTGELFF TGTGCCAGCAGCCCCAGGGCAGGGCGGAGCACCGGGGAGCTGTTTTTT
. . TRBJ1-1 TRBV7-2 CASSLNVGGIFLKAFF TGTGCCAGCAGCTTAAACGTGGGCGGGATCTTTTTAAAAGCTTTCTTT
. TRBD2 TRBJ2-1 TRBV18 CASSLPLSGKGYNEQFF TGTGCCAGCTCACTCCCCCTTAGCGGGAAGGGGTACAATGAGCAGTTCTTC
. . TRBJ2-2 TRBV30 CAWKGGGTGELFF TGTGCCTGGAAAGGGGGGGGAACCGGGGAGCTGTTTTTT
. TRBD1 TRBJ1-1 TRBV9 CASSGTQGATLEAFF TGTGCCAGCAGCGGGACTCAGGGGGCCACCCTGGAAGCTTTCTTT
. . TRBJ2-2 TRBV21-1 CASSEAGLAGDTGELFF TGTGCCAGCAGCGAAGCCGGACTAGCGGGGGACACCGGGGAGCTGTTTTTT
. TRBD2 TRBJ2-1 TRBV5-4 CASTTGGTSGWSEQFF TGTGCCAGCACCACTGGAGGGACTAGCGGGTGGAGTGAGCAGTTCTTC
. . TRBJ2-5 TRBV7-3 CASSSQYQETQYF TGTGCCAGCAGCTCCCAGTACCAAGAGACCCAGTACTTC
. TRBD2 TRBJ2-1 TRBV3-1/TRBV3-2 CASSHFAGGTYNEQFF TGTGCCAGCAGCCACTTCGCGGGAGGTACCTACAATGAGCAGTTCTTC
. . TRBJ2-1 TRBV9 CASSEAFYNEQFF TGTGCCAGTTCCGAGGCCTTCTACAATGAGCAGTTCTTC
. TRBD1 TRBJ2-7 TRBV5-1 CASSPALLRDRGYEQYF TGCGCCAGCAGCCCCGCCCTACTCCGGGACAGGGGGTACGAGCAGTACTTC
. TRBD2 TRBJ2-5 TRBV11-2 CASSFGLDLETQYF TGTGCCAGCAGCTTCGGACTAGATCTAGAGACCCAGTACTTC
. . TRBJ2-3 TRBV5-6 CASSTRGSSRGTDTQYF TGTGCCAGCAGCACCCGTGGGTCCAGCCGGGGCACAGATACGCAGTATTTT
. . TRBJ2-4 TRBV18 CASSSIRSAGIAKNIQYF TGTGCCAGCTCATCTATCCGTAGTGCAGGAATAGCCAAAAACATTCAGTACTTC
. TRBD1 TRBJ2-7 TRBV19 CASSRMGDRGGEQYF TGTGCCAGTAGCCGAATGGGGGACAGGGGTGGCGAGCAGTACTTC
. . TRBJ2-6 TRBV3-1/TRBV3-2 CASSLGGISGANVLTF TGTGCCAGCAGCCTTGGAGGAATCTCTGGGGCCAACGTCCTGACTTTC
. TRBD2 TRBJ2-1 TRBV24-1 CATSDPTSGGAQNEQFF TGTGCCACCAGTGATCCGACTAGCGGGGGGGCTCAGAATGAGCAGTTCTTC
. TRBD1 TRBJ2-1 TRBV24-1 CATSDLSGQGINEQFF TGTGCCACCAGTGATCTTTCGGGACAGGGAATCAATGAGCAGTTCTTC
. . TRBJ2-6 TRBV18 CASLNLRVRRSGANVLTF TGTGCCAGCCTGAACCTCAGGGTTAGGCGCTCTGGGGCCAACGTCCTGACTTTC
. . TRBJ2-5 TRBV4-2 CASSQSYGGQETQYF TGTGCCAGCAGCCAATCCTACGGCGGTCAAGAGACCCAGTACTTC
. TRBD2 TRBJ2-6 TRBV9 CASSASGTSVDGANVLTF TGTGCCAGCAGCGCCTCCGGGACTAGCGTGGATGGGGCCAACGTCCTGACTTTC
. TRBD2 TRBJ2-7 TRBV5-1 CASSLSTSGMQQYF TGCGCCAGCAGCTTGTCGACTAGCGGGATGCAGCAGTACTTC
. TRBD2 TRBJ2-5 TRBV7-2 CASSTGTSGGYFQETQYF TGTGCCAGCAGCACCGGGACTAGCGGGGGGTACTTCCAAGAGACCCAGTACTTC
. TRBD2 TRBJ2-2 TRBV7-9 CASSPGERGNTGELFF TGTGCCAGCAGCCCCGGGGAGCGGGGCAACACCGGGGAGCTGTTTTTT
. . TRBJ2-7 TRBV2 CASTPDSFSYEQYF TGTGCCAGCACCCCGGACAGCTTTTCCTACGAGCAGTACTTC
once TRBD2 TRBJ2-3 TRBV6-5 CASSYTPAGGKDTQYF TGTGCCAGCAGTTATACGCCAGCGGGGGGGAAGGATACGCAGTATTTT
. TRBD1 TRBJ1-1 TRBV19 CASSRTGMNTEAFF TGTGCCAGTAGTAGGACAGGCATGAACACTGAAGCTTTCTTT
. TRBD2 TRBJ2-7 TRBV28 CASSTGLAGRKQYF TGTGCCAGCAGTACAGGACTAGCGGGTAGGAAACAGTACTTC
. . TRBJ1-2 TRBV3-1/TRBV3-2 CASSHSTLPGETNYGYTF TGTGCCAGCAGCCACTCCACCTTACCGGGGGAGACTAACTATGGCTACACCTTC
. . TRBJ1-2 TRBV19 CASTPREDYGYTF TGTGCCAGTACCCCAAGGGAGGACTATGGCTACACCTTC
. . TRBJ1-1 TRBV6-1 CASSEQSGLNTEAFF TGTGCCAGCAGTGAACAATCGGGGTTGAACACTGAAGCTTTCTTT
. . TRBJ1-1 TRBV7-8 CASSPLRGWGTEAFF TGTGCCAGCAGCCCCTTACGAGGGTGGGGCACTGAAGCTTTCTTT